The clone carrying this T cell receptor (beta chain) was recorded at least ten times. This beta chain is a stray read from a library made for alpha chains; its abundance is not meaningful. Every TCR cDNA molecule carried a tag that served as a unique molecular identifier. TCRdb reprocessed the 5' RACE reads via MiXCR and lists one record per CDR3 protein. The table shows some 6,100 distinct CDR3 sequences, with under 15% occurring only once. The sample belongs to a study of spatial heterogeneity in lung cancer. The time point denotes: sample taken at primary tumor resection. Sequencing of whole RNA from tumor, nontumor lung or frozen PBMC involved no sorting. V shed 0 bases and J shed 2 bases, with 8 bases lying between them. This CDR3 spans 16 amino acids. The germline CDR1 and CDR2 sequences are PRHDT and FYEKMQ (reference sequence).

The sequence was obtained from a human donor with early-stage non-small cell lung cancer. Specimen: lung tissue, collected at surgery. This chain uses TRBV13 with TRBJ2-6, with a possible D match to TRBD1 (5 bases). As DNA, the CDR3 is TGTGCCAGCAGCTTAGGCGAAGGGGCTGGGGCCAACGTCCTGACTTTC. This translates into CASSLGEGAGANVLTF.